This is a list of T cell receptor beta chains from one sample in a study of blood T cells in healthy people across ages. TCRdb recomputed calls from the 5' RACE reads with MiXCR, one row per CDR3 protein. This table has some 860,000 distinct CDR3 sequences, more than 55% appearing once. Sequenced: blood. The receptors derive from a man aged 35-49 years in good health. The CDR3 runs from the conserved cysteine through the conserved F or W. The size entry is marked missing in some rows and otherwise reads once, few, many or a size class.

V gene	clone size	J gene	CDR3 protein
TRBV20-1	.	TRBJ1-2	CSGPTDRVTGAYGYTF
TRBV6-1	few	TRBJ2-3	CASSPGGAGDTQYF
TRBV20-1	few	TRBJ2-1	CSARSLAGAGRNEQFF
TRBV10-2	.	TRBJ2-7	CASSGRGGTDYEQYF
TRBV28	.	TRBJ2-1	CASSPPASGGLGEQFF
TRBV29-1	.	TRBJ2-7	CSVEPHGYEQYF
TRBV6-2/TRBV6-3	few	TRBJ2-6	CASSYSKSSRADRSSGANVLTF
TRBV11-3	few	TRBJ2-7	CASSRDIRRVEQYF
TRBV20-1	.	TRBJ2-7	CSATPSVGLSYEQYF
TRBV20-1	few	TRBJ2-5	CSATGQGAVGETQYF
TRBV5-1	.	TRBJ1-2	CASSLAGPEEGYTF
TRBV3-1	few	TRBJ2-5	CASSQDLGGQIQYF
TRBV30	.	TRBJ2-5	CAWRAVESQETQYF
TRBV27	.	TRBJ2-1	CASSFPASGYNEQFF
TRBV11-2	.	TRBJ2-3	CASSLWDFGDSSTDTQYF
TRBV30	.	.	CAWSNEGGTGEQYF
TRBV5-1	.	TRBJ2-7	CASSFEGGEWYEQYF
TRBV7-9	few	TRBJ1-2	CASSLVLGGYGYTF
TRBV12-3/TRBV12-4	.	TRBJ2-3	CASSPQGTATDTQYF
TRBV29-1	.	TRBJ2-2	CSVEPGHGELFF
TRBV12-3/TRBV12-4	.	TRBJ2-3	CASSSDGSVPTDTQYF
TRBV5-5	.	TRBJ2-3	CASSRLVETDTQYF
TRBV2	.	TRBJ1-1	CASSTGTGEAFF
TRBV6-5	few	TRBJ2-2	CASSLQGLWTGELFF
TRBV21-1	few	TRBJ1-4	CASSKARGQGEKLFF
TRBV20-1	.	TRBJ2-3	CSPTAPSGGQYF
TRBV5-1	.	TRBJ1-1	CASSWGQGERAEAFF
TRBV6-6	.	TRBJ2-5	CASRTGATQYF
TRBV29-1	few	TRBJ1-1	CSGGTGTEAFF
TRBV20-1	few	TRBJ2-3	CSVKWQGADTQYF
TRBV12-3/TRBV12-4	few	TRBJ2-7	CASSKGQSSYEQYF
TRBV6-5	.	TRBJ2-5	CASGASWGGETQYF
TRBV10-3	.	TRBJ1-2	CASRRLRDSYGYTF
TRBV4-2	.	TRBJ2-7	CASSQGLAGVRGGEQYF
TRBV20-1	.	TRBJ2-5	CSAIQQETQYF
TRBV27	.	.	CASTSPVLEKYEQYF
TRBV25-1	.	TRBJ2-3	CASSEWQGQGIPFSTDTQYF
TRBV5-5	.	TRBJ2-1	CASSGMGGRPHEQFF
TRBV29-1	.	TRBJ2-4	CSVAGEEAKNIQYF
TRBV19	.	TRBJ2-7	CASYGGEPSYEQYF
TRBV6-5	.	.	CASSYPGTGGGKTQYF
TRBV7-9	.	TRBJ2-7	CASSLNQASHEQYF
TRBV25-1	.	TRBJ1-2	CASSEFKGARGYTF
TRBV6-1	.	TRBJ1-5	CASRPTGEHQPQHF
TRBV15	few	TRBJ2-1	CATSRNPISTYNEQFF
TRBV6-2/TRBV6-3	few	TRBJ2-7	CACRQGANEQYF
TRBV6-1	.	TRBJ1-5	CASSDQGAGSNQPQHF
TRBV7-9	.	TRBJ2-7	CASSSSVASAFYEQYF
TRBV14	.	TRBJ2-7	CASSLRGSGLYEQYF
TRBV9	.	TRBJ2-5	CASSVRQDRQETQYF
TRBV7-9	.	TRBJ2-2	CASSFGTGINTGELFF
TRBV12-3/TRBV12-4	.	TRBJ2-3	CATRVDGRTDTQYF
TRBV15	many	TRBJ2-7	CATSRAPAGAYEQYF
TRBV4-3	once	TRBJ2-3	CASSQDPTRGDTQYF
TRBV29-1	.	TRBJ1-1	CSADRGGTEAFF
TRBV28	few	TRBJ2-7	CASSPSRDNRPYEQYF
TRBV12-5	.	.	CASGTAWGETQYF
TRBV20-1	.	TRBJ2-5	CSARDPNRAPETQYF
TRBV5-1	.	TRBJ2-2	CASSLAVTGPGELFF